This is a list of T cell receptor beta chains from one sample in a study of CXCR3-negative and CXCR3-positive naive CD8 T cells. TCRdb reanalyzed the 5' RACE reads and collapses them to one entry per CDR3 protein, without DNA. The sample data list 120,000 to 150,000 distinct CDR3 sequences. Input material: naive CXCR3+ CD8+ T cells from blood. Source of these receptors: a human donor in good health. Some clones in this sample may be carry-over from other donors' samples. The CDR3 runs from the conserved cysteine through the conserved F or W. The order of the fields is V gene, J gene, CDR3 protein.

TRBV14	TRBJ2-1	CASSQVTSGYYYNEQFF
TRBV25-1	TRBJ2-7	CASSAGLAGGKGTYEQYF
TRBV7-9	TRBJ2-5	CASSRDREKETQYF
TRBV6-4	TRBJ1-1	CASITGPARVTEAFF
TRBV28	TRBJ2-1	CASSLKPRRVVNEQFF
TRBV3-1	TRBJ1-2	CASSQDGTQMYYGYTF
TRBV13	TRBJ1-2	CASSLGGPDYGYTF
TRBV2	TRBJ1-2	CASGREGPNGYTF
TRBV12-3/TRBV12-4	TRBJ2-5	CASSLFRPSGGFQETQYF
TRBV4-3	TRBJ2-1	CASSQDRHLNEQFF
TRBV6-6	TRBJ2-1	CASRPVSNEQFF
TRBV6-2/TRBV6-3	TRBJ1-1	CASRDQGPTEAFF
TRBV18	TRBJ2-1	CASSPPELAGGEQFF
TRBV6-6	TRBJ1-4	CASSYSQRHGEKLFF
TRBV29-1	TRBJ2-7	CSVGVRESYEQYF
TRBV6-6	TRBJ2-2	CASSYGGPNTGELFF
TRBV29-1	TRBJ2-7	CSAVVLTTNSYEQYF
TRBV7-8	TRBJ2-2	CASSPRTSGSGITGELFF
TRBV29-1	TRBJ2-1	CSVPGGGGGFRFF
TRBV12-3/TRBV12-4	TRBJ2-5	CASTRQDQETQYF
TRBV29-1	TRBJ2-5	CSVDGGSGLNQETQYF
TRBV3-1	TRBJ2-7	CASSHPAQGAREQYF